These 20 T cell receptor beta chains came from one sample sequenced in a study of blood T cell repertoires in COVID-19. Only in-frame clones appear in the TCRdb table, and some are missing; sequencing was by immunoSEQ multiplex PCR. The sample includes 90,000 to 150,000 clones, roughly 91% of them seen just once. The sample taken for sequencing was peripheral blood. The receptor set was obtained from a human donor with acute or convalescent COVID-19. The donor label of this sample is uncertain.

This sequence joins TRBV4-1 and TRBJ2-1; TRBD2 matches 11 bases. The V segment lost 0 bases and the J segment 1 base; nucleotides outside the gene matches: 11. Germline CDR1 reads MGHRA; CDR2 reads YSYEKL. The CDR3 sequence is 20 residues long. CDR3 in amino acids: CASSQDPLRASGRSYNEQFF. The CDR3 DNA reads TGCGCCAGCAGCCAAGACCCCCTACGGGCTAGCGGGAGGTCCTACAATGAGCAGTTCTTC.

This chain connects TRBV5-5 to TRBJ1-4; no clear D gene. V was shortened by 2 bases and J by 0 bases, with 8 bases between the two germline ends. CDR3 size: 15 residues. Germline V lookup: CDR1 SGHKS, CDR2 YYEKEE (reference sequence). CDR3 nucleotide sequence: TGTGCCAGCAGCTTTAATCCTTCAACTAATGAAAAACTGTTTTTT. Its protein is CASSFNPSTNEKLFF.

CDR3: CASSQDTVLNEKLFF. DNA for the CDR3: TGTGCCAGCAGCCAAGACACAGTACTTAATGAAAAACTGTTTTTT. This rearrangement joins TRBV4-2 to TRBJ1-4; D is uncertain. The CDR3 spans 15 residues. CDR1 and CDR2 (germline): LGHNA, YNFKEQ. V lost 0 bases, J lost 4 bases, and 9 bases lay in between.

The V and J genes are TRBV4-2 and TRBJ2-7; 10 bases fit TRBD2. With 3 bases clipped from V and 2 bases from J, the junction kept 7 bases outside the gene matches. The CDR3 loop spans 16 amino acids. Per the germline V gene, CDR1 is LGHNA and CDR2 is YNFKEQ. The CDR3 sequence: CASSQDSGGAPYEQYF. For the CDR3, the DNA is TGTGCCAGCAGCCAGGACAGCGGGGGGGCCCCCTACGAGCAGTACTTC.

This chain uses TRBV5-4 with TRBJ1-1, with a weak D call TRBD1 (6 bases). The germline V and J ends were trimmed by 3 bases and 5 bases, with 14 bases remaining between them. There are 14 residues in the CDR3. Germline V CDR1 and CDR2: SGHNT, YYREEE (reference sequence). The CDR3 loop is CASSWGGSDTEAFF. The DNA for the CDR3 is TGTGCCAGCAGCTGGGGGGGCTCGGATACTGAAGCTTTCTTT.

The genes are TRBV5-4 and TRBJ2-1; 7 bases line up with TRBD2. The junction had 5 bases not matched to a gene; V was cut back by 2 bases and J by 9 bases. The CDR3 contains 13 residues. Germline values: CDR1 SGHNT, CDR2 YYREEE (reference sequence). CDR3 sequence (DNA): TGTGCCAGCAGCTTTGGACTAGTTGCTGAGCAGTTCTTC. This sequence encodes CASSFGLVAEQFF.

This rearrangement joins TRBV5-1 to TRBJ2-1; 7 nucleotides line up with TRBD2. After removal of 0 bases from V and 7 bases from J, the junction contained 7 bases not matched to a gene. Germline CDR1 and CDR2: SGHRS and YFSETQ. This CDR3 spans 15 amino acids. CDR3 nucleotide sequence: TGCGCCAGCAGCTTGGGAGTAGCGGGTGGAAATGAGCAGTTCTTC. Translating it yields CASSLGVAGGNEQFF.

CDR3 sequence reads: CASSLAGGLAGIYNEQFF. The CDR3 nucleotides are TGTGCCAGCAGCTTAGCGGGGGGACTAGCGGGGATCTACAATGAGCAGTTCTTC. J is TRBJ2-1 and V is TRBV11-3; 13 bases align to TRBD2. Germline-derived CDR1 and CDR2 are SGHNT and YENEEA. Trimming took 1 base from V and 3 from J; bases not matched to a gene: 6. The CDR3 is made up of 18 amino acids.

This chain connects TRBV5-8 to TRBJ2-5; D perhaps matches TRBD2 (5 bases). The CDR3 consists of 12 residues. Looked up from germline, CDR1 is SGHTS and CDR2 is YDEGEE. V was trimmed by 5 bases and J by 5 bases, leaving 10 bases between them. The CDR3 loop is CASRKWEETQYF. The CDR3 nucleotides read TGTGCCAGCAGAAAGTGGGAGGAGACCCAGTACTTC.

The chain recombines TRBV7-4 with TRBJ1-5, with TRBD1 matching 7 bases. Germline V gene data show CDR1 as SGHVT and CDR2 as SQSDAQ. The CDR3 sequence is 19 residues long. With 4 bases clipped from V and 1 base from J, the junction kept 16 bases outside the gene matches. DNA for the CDR3: TGTGCCAGCAGCTCGGACAGGATCCTCATGGGTTGGAGCAATCAGCCCCAGCATTTT. Translated, it gives CASSSDRILMGWSNQPQHF.

The chain is built from TRBV6-1 and TRBJ2-4, with a possible D match to TRBD2 (6 bases). V gave up 0 bases and J gave up 6 bases, with 15 bases separating them. Germline CDR1 MNHNS, CDR2 SASEGT. The CDR3 is 16 amino acids. In DNA form, the CDR3 reads TGTGCCAGCAGTGAAGCAGGGGCGGGGCTGGGAAACATTCAGTACTTC. It yields the protein CASSEAGAGLGNIQYF.

This chain links TRBV5-1 with TRBJ1-2; TRBD1 might be the D (6 bases). The V and J ends lost 4 bases and 2 bases respectively, with 15 bases between them. Germline V gives CDR1 SGHRS, CDR2 YFSETQ. The CDR3 is 15 residues long. CDR3 DNA: TGCGCCAGCAGCAAAAACAGGGTCGCAAACTATGGCTACACCTTC. Its translation: CASSKNRVANYGYTF.

V usage is TRBV29-1 and J usage is TRBJ2-7, with D possibly matching TRBD2 (6 bases). The V end was cut by 3 bases, the J end by 6 bases, with 9 bases between. From germline, CDR1 is SQVTM and CDR2 ANQGSEA. The CDR3 runs 11 residues. CDR3 sequence (DNA): TGCAGCGTTGATGCCGGGGGCGAGCAGTACTTC. It encodes CSVDAGGEQYF.

V usage is TRBV11-1 and J usage is TRBJ2-3; 7 bases agree with TRBD2. The CDR3 has 12 amino acids. Germline V CDR1 and CDR2: SGHAT, FQDESV (reference sequence). The trim removed 8 bases at V and 11 bases at J, leaving 10 bases unmatched. CDR3: CASAIGGVEQYF. The CDR3 nucleotides are TGTGCCAGCGCTATTGGGGGGGTAGAGCAGTATTTT.

In the case of this clone: At one boundary the junction diverges from the germline segment, which might be a read error. The V gene is TRBV11-3, the J gene TRBJ1-1, with 9 bases fitting TRBD1. Germline-derived CDR1 and CDR2 are SGHNT and YENEEA. This CDR3 has 14 amino acids. DNA of the CDR3: TGTGCCAGCAGCATAGGGACAGGGAACCCTGAAGCTTTCTTT. Translation gives CASSIGTGNPEAFF.

The chain links TRBV7-3 to TRBJ1-6; tentative D call: TRBD1 (5 bases). CDR3 length: 13 amino acids. Germline loops: CDR1 SGHTA, CDR2 FQGTGA. With 3 bases removed from V and 7 bases from J, the gap between germline ends came to 7 bases. The CDR3 coding sequence is TGTGCCAGCAGCTTCTACAGGAATTCACCCCTCCACTTT. As protein: CASSFYRNSPLHF.

V is TRBV5-6 and J is TRBJ2-5, with D perhaps TRBD1 (6 bases). Per germline, CDR1 SGHDT and CDR2 YYEEEE. With 0 bases removed from V and 4 bases from J, the gap between germline ends came to 10 bases. The CDR3 length is 14 residues. CDR3 nucleotides: TGTGCCAGCAGCTTGGTAACAGGGAGAGAGACCCAGTACTTC. Its translation: CASSLVTGRETQYF.

J is TRBJ1-2 and V is TRBV29-1; weak D call: TRBD1 (6 bases). Trimming stripped 1 base from V and 6 bases from J, with 18 bases between. The CDR3 sequence is 15 residues long. CDR1 is SQVTM, CDR2 ANQGSEA, per germline. CDR3 amino acids: CSVEAPRTARDGYTF. Written as DNA, the CDR3 is TGCAGCGTTGAAGCCCCCCGGACAGCCCGAGATGGCTACACCTTC.

This chain uses TRBV27 with TRBJ2-2, with TRBD1 identical over 10 bases. CDR1 is MNHEY and CDR2 is SMNVEV in the germline V gene (reference sequence). The CDR3 totals 15 residues. The V segment lost 5 bases and the J segment 5 bases; nucleotides outside the gene matches: 5. CDR3 protein: CASSPAGQGTGELFF. CDR3 in DNA: TGTGCCAGCAGTCCAGCGGGACAGGGGACCGGGGAGCTGTTTTTT.

The V call is TRBV9, the J call TRBJ2-3, with TRBD2 identical over 13 bases. The ends lost 3 bases at V and 3 bases at J; junction bases unmatched: 13. CDR1 and CDR2 from the germline V gene are SGDLS and YYNGEE. The CDR3 spans 19 residues. The CDR3 here is CASSGTSGRALRFTDTQYF. DNA of the CDR3: TGTGCCAGCAGCGGTACTAGCGGGAGGGCGCTCCGGTTTACAGATACGCAGTATTTT.